The clone carrying this TCR beta chain has just one count. The sample belongs to a study of PD-1 blockade in classical Hodgkin lymphoma. TCRdb keeps only in-frame clones here, not all; method: immunoSEQ multiplex PCR. The sample holds some 5,700 clones; 45% to 55% are singletons and the top ten take approximately 14%. Autologous stem cell transplantation was followed by relapse in every patient, and brentuximab vedotin exposure varied. Thawed PBMCs supplied CD8+ T cells via magnetic negative selection. The CDR3 loop spans 16 amino acids. The V gene's germline CDR1 is SGDLS and CDR2 YYNGEE. V was pared by 0 bases and J by 8 bases, with 9 bases of the junction left unmatched.

The sequence was collected from a human donor with classical Hodgkin lymphoma. The V and J genes are TRBV9 and TRBJ2-1; 9 bases align to TRBD1. The sequencing here drew on CD8+ T cells from blood, taken at baseline. In nucleotides, the CDR3 is TGTGCCAGCAGCGTAGTGAGGGGACAGGGATTCCATGAGCAGTTCTTC. This codes for CASSVVRGQGFHEQFF.